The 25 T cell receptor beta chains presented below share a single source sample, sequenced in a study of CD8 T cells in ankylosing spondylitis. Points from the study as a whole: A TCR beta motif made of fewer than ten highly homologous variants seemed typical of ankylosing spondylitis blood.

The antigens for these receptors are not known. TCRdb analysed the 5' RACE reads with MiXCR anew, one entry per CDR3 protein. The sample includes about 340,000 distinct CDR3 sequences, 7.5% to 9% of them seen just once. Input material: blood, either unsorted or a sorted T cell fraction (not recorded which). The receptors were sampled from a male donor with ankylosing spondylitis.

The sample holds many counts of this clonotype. The CDR3 sequence: CASSVNRDIGLENYGYTF. CDR3 nucleotide sequence: TGTGCCAGCAGCGTAAACAGGGACATCGGATTGGAAAACTATGGCTACACCTTC. The rearrangement links TRBV9 to TRBJ1-2; D is perhaps TRBD1 (6 bases). V lost 1 base and J 2 bases, leaving 21 bases between the germline ends. This CDR3 contains 18 residues. Germline V gene lookup returns CDR1 SGDLS and CDR2 YYNGEE.

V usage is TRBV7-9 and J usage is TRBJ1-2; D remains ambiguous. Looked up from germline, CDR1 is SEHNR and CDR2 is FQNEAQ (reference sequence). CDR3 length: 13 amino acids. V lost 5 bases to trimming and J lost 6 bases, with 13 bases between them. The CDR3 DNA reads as TGTGCCAGCAGCGGGCGGGTCCTGGATGGCTACACCTTC. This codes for CASSGRVLDGYTF.

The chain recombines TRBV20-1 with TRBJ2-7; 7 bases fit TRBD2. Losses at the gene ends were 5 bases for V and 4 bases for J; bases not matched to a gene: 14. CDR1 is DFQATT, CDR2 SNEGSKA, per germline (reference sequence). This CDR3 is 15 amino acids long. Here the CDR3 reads CSAPGGAGRGYEQYF. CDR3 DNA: TGCAGTGCTCCCGGCGGCGCAGGGAGGGGATACGAGCAGTACTTC.

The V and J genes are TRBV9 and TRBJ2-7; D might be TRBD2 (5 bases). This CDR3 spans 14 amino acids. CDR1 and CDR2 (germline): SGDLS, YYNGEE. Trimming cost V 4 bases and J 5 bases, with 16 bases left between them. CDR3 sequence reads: CASSSGREGHEQYF. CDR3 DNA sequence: TGTGCCAGCAGCAGCGGTCGGGAAGGCCACGAGCAGTACTTC.

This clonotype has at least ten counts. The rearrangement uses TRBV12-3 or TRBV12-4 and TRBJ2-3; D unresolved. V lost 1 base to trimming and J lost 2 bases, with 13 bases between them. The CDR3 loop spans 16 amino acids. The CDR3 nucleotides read TGTGCCAGCAGTTTAGGAACTACGCCCTTCACAGATACGCAGTATTTT. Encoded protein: CASSLGTTPFTDTQYF.

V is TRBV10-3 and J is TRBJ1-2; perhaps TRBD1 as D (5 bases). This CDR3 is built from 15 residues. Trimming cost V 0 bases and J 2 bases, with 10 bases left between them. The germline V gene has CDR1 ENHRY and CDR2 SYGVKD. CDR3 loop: CAISESGGENYGYTF. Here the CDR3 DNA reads TGTGCCATCAGTGAGTCAGGAGGGGAAAACTATGGCTACACCTTC.

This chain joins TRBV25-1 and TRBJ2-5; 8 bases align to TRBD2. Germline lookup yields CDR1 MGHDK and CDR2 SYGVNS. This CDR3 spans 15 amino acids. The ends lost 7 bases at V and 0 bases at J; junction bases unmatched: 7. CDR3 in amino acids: CASIAGFEYQETQYF. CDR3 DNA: TGTGCCAGCATAGCGGGGTTTGAGTACCAAGAGACCCAGTACTTC.

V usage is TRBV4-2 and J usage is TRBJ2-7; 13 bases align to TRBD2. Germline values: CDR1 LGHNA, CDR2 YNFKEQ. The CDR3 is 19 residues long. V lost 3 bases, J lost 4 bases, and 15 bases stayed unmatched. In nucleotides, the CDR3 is TGTGCCAGCAGCCAGGCTGCTACCGGACTAGCGGGAGTTAGGTACGAGCAGTACTTC. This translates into CASSQAATGLAGVRYEQYF.

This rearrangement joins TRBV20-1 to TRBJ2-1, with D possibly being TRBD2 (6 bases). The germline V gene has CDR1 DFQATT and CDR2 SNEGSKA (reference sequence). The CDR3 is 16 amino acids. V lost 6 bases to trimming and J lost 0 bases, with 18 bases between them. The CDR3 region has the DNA TGCAGTGCCCACTCCAGCGGGCCTAGCTCCTACAATGAGCAGTTCTTC. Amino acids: CSAHSSGPSSYNEQFF.

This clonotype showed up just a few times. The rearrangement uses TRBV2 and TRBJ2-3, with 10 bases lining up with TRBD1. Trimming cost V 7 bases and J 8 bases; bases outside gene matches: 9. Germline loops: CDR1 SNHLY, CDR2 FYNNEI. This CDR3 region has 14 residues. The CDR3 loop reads CASKPGQGFGTQYF. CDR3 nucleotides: TGTGCCAGCAAGCCGGGACAGGGGTTCGGTACGCAGTATTTT.

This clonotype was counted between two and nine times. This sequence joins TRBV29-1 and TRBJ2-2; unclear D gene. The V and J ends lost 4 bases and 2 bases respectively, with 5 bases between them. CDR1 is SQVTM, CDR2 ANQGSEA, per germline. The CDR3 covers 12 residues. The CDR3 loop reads CSVGHNTGELFF. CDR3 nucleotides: TGCAGCGTTGGACATAACACCGGGGAGCTGTTTTTT.

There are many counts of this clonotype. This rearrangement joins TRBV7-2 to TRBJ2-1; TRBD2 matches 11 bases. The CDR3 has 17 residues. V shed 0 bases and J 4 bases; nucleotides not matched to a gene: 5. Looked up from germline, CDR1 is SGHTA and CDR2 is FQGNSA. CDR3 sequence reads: CASSLAILAGGYNEQFF. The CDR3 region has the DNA TGTGCCAGCAGCTTAGCGATCCTAGCGGGAGGATACAATGAGCAGTTCTTC. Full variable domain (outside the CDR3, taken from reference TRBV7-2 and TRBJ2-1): GAGVSQSPSNKVTEKGKDVELRCDPISGHTALYWYRQSLGQGLEFLIYFQGNSAPDKSGLPSDRFSAERTGGSVSTLTIQRTQQEDSAVYLCASSLAILAGGYNEQFFGPGTRLTVL.

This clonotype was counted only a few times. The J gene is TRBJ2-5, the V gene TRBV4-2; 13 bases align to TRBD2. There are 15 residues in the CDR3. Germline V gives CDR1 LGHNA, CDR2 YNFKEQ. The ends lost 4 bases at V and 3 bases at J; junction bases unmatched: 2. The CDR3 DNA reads TGTGCCAGCAGCCCCGGGACTAGCGGGGAAGAGACCCAGTACTTC. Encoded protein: CASSPGTSGEETQYF.

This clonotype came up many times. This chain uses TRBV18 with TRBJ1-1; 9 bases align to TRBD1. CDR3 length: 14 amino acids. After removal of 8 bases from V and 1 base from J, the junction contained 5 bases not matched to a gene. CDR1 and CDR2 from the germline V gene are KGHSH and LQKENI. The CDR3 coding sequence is TGTGCCAGCCACCCGGGACAGGGGAACACTGAAGCTTTCTTT. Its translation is CASHPGQGNTEAFF.

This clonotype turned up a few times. CDR3 region: CASSFAGLNTEAFF. In DNA form, the CDR3 reads TGCGCCAGCAGCTTTGCAGGTTTGAACACTGAAGCTTTCTTT. The chain combines TRBV5-1 with TRBJ1-1; no definite D call. Germline V gene sequence: CDR1 SGHRS, CDR2 YFSETQ. Trimming shortened V by 2 bases and J by 0 bases, and 8 bases separated the two germline ends. The CDR3 is 14 residues long.

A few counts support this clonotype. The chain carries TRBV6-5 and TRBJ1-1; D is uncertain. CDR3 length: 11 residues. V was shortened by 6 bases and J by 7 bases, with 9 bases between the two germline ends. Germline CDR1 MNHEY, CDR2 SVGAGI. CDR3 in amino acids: CASSGYDEAFF. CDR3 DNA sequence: TGTGCCAGCAGCGGATATGATGAAGCTTTCTTT.

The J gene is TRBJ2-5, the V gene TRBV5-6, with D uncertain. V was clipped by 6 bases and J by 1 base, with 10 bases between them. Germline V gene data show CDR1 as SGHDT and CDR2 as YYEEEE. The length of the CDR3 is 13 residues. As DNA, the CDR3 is TGTGCCAGCACCCGCTCGGCCCAAGAGACCCAGTACTTC. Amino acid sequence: CASTRSAQETQYF.

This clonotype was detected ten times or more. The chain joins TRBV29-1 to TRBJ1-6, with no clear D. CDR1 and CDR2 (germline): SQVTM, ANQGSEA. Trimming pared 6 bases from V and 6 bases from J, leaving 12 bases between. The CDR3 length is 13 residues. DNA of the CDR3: TGCAGCGTCTCGGGCGCAGTTAATTCACCCCTCCACTTT. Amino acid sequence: CSVSGAVNSPLHF.

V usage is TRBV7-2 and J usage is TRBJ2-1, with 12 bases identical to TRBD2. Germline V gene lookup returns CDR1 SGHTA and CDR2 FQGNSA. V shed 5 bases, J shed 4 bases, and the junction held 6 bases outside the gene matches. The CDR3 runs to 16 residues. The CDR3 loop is CASSKRTSGTYNEQFF. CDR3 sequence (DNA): TGTGCCAGCAGCAAACGGACTAGCGGGACATACAATGAGCAGTTCTTC.

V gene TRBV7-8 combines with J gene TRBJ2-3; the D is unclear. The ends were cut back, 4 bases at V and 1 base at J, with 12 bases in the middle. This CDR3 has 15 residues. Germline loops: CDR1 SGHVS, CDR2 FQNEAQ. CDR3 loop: CASSSEFGGTDTQYF. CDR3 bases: TGTGCCAGCAGCTCAGAGTTTGGAGGCACAGATACGCAGTATTTT. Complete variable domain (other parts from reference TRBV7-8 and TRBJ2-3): GAGVSQSPRYKVAKRGQDVALRCDPISGHVSLFWYQQALGQGPEFLTYFQNEAQLDKSGLPSDRFFAERPEGSVSTLKIQRTQQEDSAVYLCASSSEFGGTDTQYFGPGTRLTVL.

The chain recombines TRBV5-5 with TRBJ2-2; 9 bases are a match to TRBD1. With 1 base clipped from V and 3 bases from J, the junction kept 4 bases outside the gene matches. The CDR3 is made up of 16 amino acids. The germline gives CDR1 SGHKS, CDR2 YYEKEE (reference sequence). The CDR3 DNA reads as TGTGCCAGCAGCTTGTGGGACAGGGATTACACCGGGGAGCTGTTTTTT. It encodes CASSLWDRDYTGELFF. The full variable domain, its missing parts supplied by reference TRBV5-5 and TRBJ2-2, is DAGVTQSPTHLIKTRGQQVTLRCSPISGHKSVSWYQQVLGQGPQFIFQYYEKEERGRGNFPDRFSARQFPNYSSELNVNALLLGDSALYLCASSLWDRDYTGELFFGEGSRLTVL.

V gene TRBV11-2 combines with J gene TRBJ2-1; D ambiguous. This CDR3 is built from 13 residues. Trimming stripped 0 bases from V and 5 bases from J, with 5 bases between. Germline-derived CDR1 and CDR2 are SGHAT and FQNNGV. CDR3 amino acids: CASSLDWNNEQFF. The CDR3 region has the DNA TGTGCCAGCAGCTTAGATTGGAACAATGAGCAGTTCTTC.

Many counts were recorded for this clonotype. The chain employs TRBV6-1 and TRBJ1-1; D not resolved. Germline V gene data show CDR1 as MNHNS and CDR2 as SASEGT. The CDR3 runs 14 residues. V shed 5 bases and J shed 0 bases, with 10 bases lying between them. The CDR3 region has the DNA TGTGCCAGCAGTAGAGAACAGCTGAACACTGAAGCTTTCTTT. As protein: CASSREQLNTEAFF.

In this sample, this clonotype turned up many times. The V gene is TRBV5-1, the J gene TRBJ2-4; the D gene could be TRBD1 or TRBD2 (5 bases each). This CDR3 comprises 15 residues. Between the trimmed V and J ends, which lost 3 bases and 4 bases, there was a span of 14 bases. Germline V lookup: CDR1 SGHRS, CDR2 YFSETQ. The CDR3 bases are TGCGCCAGCAGCTCCCCGAGGGGTAATAAAAACATTCAGTACTTC. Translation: CASSSPRGNKNIQYF.

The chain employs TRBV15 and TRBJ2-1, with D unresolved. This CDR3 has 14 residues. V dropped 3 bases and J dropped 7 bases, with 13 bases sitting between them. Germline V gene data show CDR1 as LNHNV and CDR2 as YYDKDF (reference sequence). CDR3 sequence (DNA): TGTGCCACCAGCAGGGGGATAGGCCGTAATGAGCAGTTCTTC. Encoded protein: CATSRGIGRNEQFF. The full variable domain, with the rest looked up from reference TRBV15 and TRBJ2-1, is DAMVIQNPRYQVTQFGKPVTLSCSQTLNHNVMYWYQQKSSQAPKLLFHYYDKDFNNEADTPDNFQSRRPNTSFCFLDIRSPGLGDTAMYLCATSRGIGRNEQFFGPGTRLTVL.